These T cell receptor beta chains were read from a single sample in a study of cytomegalovirus exposure and HLA in healthy donors. The table came from immunoSEQ multiplex PCR; TCRdb's copy has only in-frame clones and leaves some out. The data contain hundreds of thousands of clones, roughly 90% of them singletons. The sequenced material came from PBMCs. These TCRs come from a woman aged 18-29 years in good health and CMV-seronegative. The CDR3 runs from the conserved cysteine through the conserved F or W. The order of the fields is CDR3 protein, CDR3 length, J gene, V gene.

CASSTRREATNEKLFF,16,TRBJ1-4,TRBV27
CASSPVGQGGTEAFF,15,TRBJ1-1,TRBV18
CASSLGQQETQYF,13,TRBJ2-5,TRBV7-7
CASDNTGQGGGYTF,14,TRBJ1-2,TRBV19
CATSTTQGSYSGNTIYF,17,TRBJ1-3,TRBV15
CASSLEAGGGSGANVLTF,18,TRBJ2-6,TRBV7-6
CASDLLGGNQPQHF,14,TRBJ1-5,TRBV7-9
CASSEYSREQFF,12,TRBJ2-1,TRBV25-1
CASSLGGRITDTQYF,15,TRBJ2-3,TRBV11-3
CASSLIRDTSSSYNEQFF,18,TRBJ2-1,TRBV5-6
CASRGTSGNNEQFF,14,TRBJ2-1,TRBV5-1
CSVEGLRAYGYTF,13,TRBJ1-2,TRBV29-1
CASSLSGSLINEQFF,15,TRBJ2-1,TRBV11-2
CASSVVGGVEQYF,13,TRBJ2-7,TRBV9
CASSPPGTVPREQFF,15,TRBJ2-1,TRBV7-9
CASSLWWGGNTEAFF,15,TRBJ1-1,TRBV27
CASSEPTGTYEQYF,14,TRBJ2-7,TRBV6-1
CASSELYTDTQYF,13,TRBJ2-3,TRBV6-1
CASSPQGMGGWHTEAFF,17,TRBJ1-1,TRBV5-1
CASSSGQVSGQPQHF,15,TRBJ1-5,TRBV5-8
CASSINRNTEAFF,13,TRBJ1-1,TRBV19
CASSSQDSTYEQYF,14,TRBJ2-7,TRBV5-4
CASSLYWDRVYEQYF,15,TRBJ2-7,TRBV5-6
CASSDSGPGANVLTF,15,TRBJ2-6,TRBV6-4
CASGGGRQPQHF,12,TRBJ1-5,TRBV9
CASSFGTGLKRVTEAFF,17,TRBJ1-1,TRBV7-3